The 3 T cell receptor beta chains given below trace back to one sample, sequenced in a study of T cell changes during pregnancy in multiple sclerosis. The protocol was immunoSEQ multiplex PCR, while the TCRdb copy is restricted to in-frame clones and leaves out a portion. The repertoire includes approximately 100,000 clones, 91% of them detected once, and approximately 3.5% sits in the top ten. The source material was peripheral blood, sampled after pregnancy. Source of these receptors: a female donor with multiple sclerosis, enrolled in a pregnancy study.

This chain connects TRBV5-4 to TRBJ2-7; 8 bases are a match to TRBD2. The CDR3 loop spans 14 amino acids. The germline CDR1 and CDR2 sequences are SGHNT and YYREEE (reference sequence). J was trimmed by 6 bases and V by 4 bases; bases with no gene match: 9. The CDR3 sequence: CASSQGLGRLEQYF. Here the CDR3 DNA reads TGTGCCAGCAGCCAGGGACTAGGACGGCTCGAGCAGTACTTC.

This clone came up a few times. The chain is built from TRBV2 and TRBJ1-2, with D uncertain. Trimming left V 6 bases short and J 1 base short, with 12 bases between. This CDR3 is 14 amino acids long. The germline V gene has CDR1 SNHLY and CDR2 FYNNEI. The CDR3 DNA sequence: TGTGCCAGCAGCCCTCCAGGCTATAACTATGGCTACACCTTC. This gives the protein CASSPPGYNYGYTF. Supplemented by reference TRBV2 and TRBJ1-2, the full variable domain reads EPEVTQTPSHQVTQMGQEVILRCVPISNHLYFYWYRQILGQKVEFLVSFYNNEISEKSEIFDDQFSVERPDGSNFTLKIRSTKLEDSAMYFCASSPPGYNYGYTFGSGTRLTVV.

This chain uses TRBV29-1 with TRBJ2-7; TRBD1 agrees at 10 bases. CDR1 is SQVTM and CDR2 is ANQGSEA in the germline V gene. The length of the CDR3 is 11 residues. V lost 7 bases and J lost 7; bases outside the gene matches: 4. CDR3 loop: CSAGTGVEQYF. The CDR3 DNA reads TGCAGCGCTGGGACAGGGGTAGAGCAGTACTTC.